The 25 T cell receptor beta chains listed next were all sequenced from one sample in a study of cytomegalovirus exposure and HLA in healthy donors. PCR used 60 Vbeta primers and 13 Jbeta primers. Using immunoSEQ multiplex PCR, the repertoire was profiled, and TCRdb retains in-frame clones only, with some absent. Among approximately 220,000 clones listed, over 75% were seen once. Sequencing was carried out using PBMCs. The receptors here all came from a man between 18 and 29 years old in good health and CMV-seronegative.

This clone showed up just a few times. The V and J genes are TRBV10-1 and TRBJ1-1; TRBD1 is a possible D gene (6 bases). The V end lost 6 bases, the J end lost 6 bases, and 26 bases lay between the germline ends. The CDR3 length is 17 residues. CDR1 is WNHNN and CDR2 is SYGVQD in the germline V gene (reference sequence). CDR3 DNA sequence: TGCGCCAGCAGCTCCCTAGAGCGGGGGCGCGATGTCGCTGAAGCTTTCTTT. Its protein product is CASSSLERGRDVAEAFF.

A few counts support this clone. The V and J genes are TRBV25-1 and TRBJ1-5; TRBD1 might be the D (6 bases). CDR1 MGHDK and CDR2 SYGVNS come from the germline V gene. The CDR3 contains 15 residues. V shed 4 bases and J shed 4 bases, with 14 bases lying between them. CDR3: CASSALDSPNQPQHF. CDR3 coding DNA: TGTGCCAGCAGTGCGCTGGACAGCCCGAATCAGCCCCAGCATTTT.

The chain carries TRBV7-9 and TRBJ1-4, with D possibly being TRBD1 (6 bases). V was clipped by 5 bases and J by 1 base, with 11 bases between them. This CDR3 contains 15 residues. The germline V gene encodes CDR1 SEHNR and CDR2 FQNEAQ (reference sequence). The CDR3, as DNA: TGTGCCAGCAGCGGGTGGGGACAAACTAATGAAAAACTGTTTTTT. Translating it yields CASSGWGQTNEKLFF.

V and J are TRBV27 and TRBJ2-5; 7 bases match TRBD2. V shed 5 bases, J shed 4 bases, and the junction held 16 bases outside the gene matches. Germline CDR1 and CDR2: MNHEY and SMNVEV (reference sequence). The CDR3 contains 17 residues. The CDR3 loop is CASSLSNVMGLPETQYF. The CDR3 DNA reads TGTGCCAGCAGTCTAAGTAATGTGATGGGACTACCAGAGACCCAGTACTTC.

The V call is TRBV7-8, the J call TRBJ2-3; the match to TRBD2 covers 8 bases. The J segment lost 4 bases and the V segment lost 1 base, leaving 4 bases of the junction unmatched. The CDR3 has 15 amino acids. The germline gives CDR1 SGHVS, CDR2 FQNEAQ. The CDR3 DNA is TGTGCCAGCAGCTTAGACGGGGGGGCCGCAGATACGCAGTATTTT. Its translation is CASSLDGGAADTQYF.

The sample holds a few counts of this clone. The sample has other DNA sequences that encode this CDR3 too. This chain uses TRBV6-6 with TRBJ2-2, with 7 bases identical to TRBD1. The CDR3 loop spans 15 amino acids. V lost 8 bases, J lost 0 bases, and 6 bases stayed unmatched. CDR1 and CDR2 from the germline V gene are MNHNY and SVGAGI (reference sequence). CDR3 residues: CASYSGTANTGELFF. In DNA, the CDR3 is TGTGCCAGCTACTCCGGGACAGCGAACACCGGGGAGCTGTTTTTT.

The CDR3 coding sequence is TGTGCCAGCAGTTTACTAGCGGGAGTTGGAATTGAGCAGTTCTTC. The encoded protein is CASSLLAGVGIEQFF. The rearrangement links TRBV28 to TRBJ2-1; 10 bases are a match to TRBD2. Trimming cost V 2 bases and J 9 bases; bases outside gene matches: 7. Germline CDR1 reads MDHEN; CDR2 reads SYDVKM. The CDR3 is 15 amino acids.

The chain combines TRBV6-5 with TRBJ2-7; D is possibly TRBD1 (5 bases). The CDR3 sequence is 12 residues long. V shed 5 bases and J shed 3 bases, with 8 bases lying between them. Germline values: CDR1 MNHEY, CDR2 SVGAGI. The CDR3: CASSLDSYEQYF. The CDR3 DNA sequence: TGTGCCAGCAGTCTCGACAGCTACGAGCAGTACTTC.

The chain carries TRBV5-1 and TRBJ1-2; the D is unclear. Germline V gives CDR1 SGHRS, CDR2 YFSETQ. This CDR3 has 14 residues. Trimming cost V 4 bases and J 4 bases, with 14 bases left between them. The CDR3 DNA reads TGCGCCAGCAGCGGGAGAAGCTGGTCCTATGGCTACACCTTC. It encodes CASSGRSWSYGYTF.

This clone showed up just a few times. This rearrangement joins TRBV6-5 to TRBJ2-3; D ambiguous. Germline loops: CDR1 MNHEY, CDR2 SVGAGI. The V and J ends lost 2 bases and 1 base respectively, with 4 bases between them. The CDR3 spans 13 residues. CDR3 DNA sequence: TGTGCCAGCAGTTACCTCGGCACAGATACGCAGTATTTT. This translates into CASSYLGTDTQYF.

The CDR3 spells CASSLQENTEAFF. The CDR3 DNA follows: TGTGCCAGCAGCCTTCAGGAGAACACTGAAGCTTTCTTT. This sequence joins TRBV14 and TRBJ1-1; no definite D call. The length of the CDR3 is 13 residues. CDR1 and CDR2 from the germline V gene are SGHDN and FVKESK. V was clipped by 4 bases and J by 1 base, with 7 bases between them.

The chain is built from TRBV5-1 and TRBJ1-1, with 8 bases lining up with TRBD1. CDR3 length: 16 amino acids. Germline values: CDR1 SGHRS, CDR2 YFSETQ. The junction had 18 bases not matched to a gene; V was cut back by 9 bases and J by 5 bases. CDR3 DNA: TGCGCCACCTTGACCGGACAGGGTGGGTTTAAGACTGAAGCTTTCTTT. Translated: CATLTGQGGFKTEAFF.

V usage is TRBV6-5 and J usage is TRBJ2-7; D is perhaps TRBD2 (6 bases). CDR1 and CDR2 (germline): MNHEY, SVGAGI. Trimming removed 0 bases at V and 1 base at J, with 13 bases between. This CDR3 spans 16 amino acids. CDR3 amino acids: CASSYSVSEGSYEQYF. For the CDR3, the DNA is TGTGCCAGCAGTTACTCTGTTTCGGAGGGATCCTACGAGCAGTACTTC.

The J gene is TRBJ2-7, the V gene TRBV28; 7 bases are a match to TRBD1. CDR3 size: 17 residues. The ends lost 5 bases at V and 4 bases at J; junction bases unmatched: 17. The germline V gene has CDR1 MDHEN and CDR2 SYDVKM. This CDR3 is CASSRGQGVRIWYEQYF. DNA of the CDR3: TGTGCCAGCAGTAGGGGCCAGGGGGTTCGAATTTGGTACGAGCAGTACTTC.

The V call is TRBV9, the J call TRBJ2-1; D ambiguous. Trimming cost V 1 base and J 8 bases, with 4 bases left between them. CDR3 length: 11 amino acids. The germline V gene encodes CDR1 SGDLS and CDR2 YYNGEE. Written as DNA, the CDR3 is TGTGCCAGCAGCGTATCAGATGAGCAGTTCTTC. Amino acids: CASSVSDEQFF.

The rearrangement joins TRBV7-2 to TRBJ2-7; D may be TRBD1 (6 bases). The CDR3 sequence is 14 residues long. In germline, CDR1 is SGHTA, CDR2 FQGNSA. V was pared by 1 base and J by 4 bases, with 11 bases between. The CDR3 sequence: CASSLVGAGYEQYF. CDR3 nucleotides: TGTGCCAGCAGCTTAGTGGGGGCAGGATACGAGCAGTACTTC.

V is TRBV11-3 and J is TRBJ1-2; TRBD1 is a possible D gene (6 bases). The germline V gene encodes CDR1 SGHNT and CDR2 YENEEA. The CDR3 is 13 residues long. Trimming cost V 3 bases and J 1 base, with 6 bases left between them. CDR3: CASSLDSNYGYTF. In nucleotides, the CDR3 is TGTGCCAGCAGCTTGGACAGTAACTATGGCTACACCTTC.

The chain recombines TRBV12-1 with TRBJ1-2; TRBD1 was called by the table and not checked on the DNA. TRBV12-1 is classified as a pseudogene. This CDR3 is 17 amino acids long. The CDR3 DNA is TGTGCCAGCAGCTCGTTACTCTCCGGGACAGCCCTCTATGGCTACACCTTC. Its protein product is CASSSLLSGTALYGYTF.

This clone has just one count. The chain joins TRBV7-9 to TRBJ1-1; tentative D call: TRBD1 (6 bases). Germline V gene sequence: CDR1 SEHNR, CDR2 FQNEAQ (reference sequence). With 2 bases removed from V and 6 bases from J, the gap between germline ends came to 16 bases. This CDR3 is built from 15 residues. The CDR3 nucleotides read TGTGCCAGCAGCTTACCAACCGGGACACTGGCTGAAGCTTTCTTT. Its translation: CASSLPTGTLAEAFF.

This clone has only a few counts. V gene TRBV6-6 combines with J gene TRBJ1-4; D remains unclear. V was pared by 2 bases and J by 0 bases, with 4 bases between. The germline CDR1 and CDR2 sequences are MNHNY and SVGAGI (reference sequence). The CDR3 runs to 14 residues. This chain's CDR3 is CASSYLATNEKLFF. The CDR3 coding sequence is TGTGCCAGCAGTTACCTAGCAACTAATGAAAAACTGTTTTTT.

The V call is TRBV19, the J call TRBJ1-2, with 7 bases aligning to TRBD1. Per germline, CDR1 LNHDA and CDR2 SQIVND (reference sequence). The CDR3 extends over 15 amino acids. V lost 6 bases, J lost 2 bases, and 9 bases stayed unmatched. This chain's CDR3 is CASSLQGTLNYGYTF. As DNA, the CDR3 is TGTGCCAGTAGCCTACAGGGGACCCTCAACTATGGCTACACCTTC.

The genes are TRBV30 and TRBJ2-1; TRBD2 agrees at 10 bases. The CDR3 is 17 amino acids. Germline trimming cut 0 bases from V and 4 bases from J; bases unmatched to any gene: 9. CDR1 is GTSNPN and CDR2 is SVGIG in the germline V gene (reference sequence). CDR3 DNA: TGTGCCTGGAGTGTCTGGCTAGCGGGAGTTTCTTACAATGAGCAGTTCTTC. Protein: CAWSVWLAGVSYNEQFF.

The chain recombines TRBV5-1 with TRBJ1-2; unclear D gene. Germline V gene data show CDR1 as SGHRS and CDR2 as YFSETQ. V was shortened by 5 bases and J by 8 bases, with 16 bases between the two germline ends. The CDR3 is 13 residues long. The CDR3, as DNA: TGCGCCAGCAGGGAGGGCCCGGAAGGCGGCTACACCTTC. Translating gives CASREGPEGGYTF.

The V gene is TRBV29-1, the J gene TRBJ2-2; 9 nucleotides match TRBD2. Losses at the gene ends were 4 bases for V and 6 bases for J; bases not matched to a gene: 12. The CDR3 runs 16 residues. Germline CDR1 and CDR2: SQVTM and ANQGSEA. CDR3 in DNA: TGCAGCGTTGTACTCCTCGCGGGAGGGCGCGCCGGGGAGCTGTTTTTT. It encodes CSVVLLAGGRAGELFF.

Worth noting for this clone: An end of the junction does not agree with germline; a read error may underlie this. The V gene is TRBV6-1, the J gene TRBJ2-2; TRBD1 agrees at 7 bases. CDR3 length: 14 residues. Looked up from germline, CDR1 is MNHNS and CDR2 is SASEGT. The chain's CDR3 is CASSEGTDAGELFF. In nucleotides, the CDR3 is TGTGCCAGCAGCGAAGGGACAGACGCCGGGGAGCTGTTTTTT.